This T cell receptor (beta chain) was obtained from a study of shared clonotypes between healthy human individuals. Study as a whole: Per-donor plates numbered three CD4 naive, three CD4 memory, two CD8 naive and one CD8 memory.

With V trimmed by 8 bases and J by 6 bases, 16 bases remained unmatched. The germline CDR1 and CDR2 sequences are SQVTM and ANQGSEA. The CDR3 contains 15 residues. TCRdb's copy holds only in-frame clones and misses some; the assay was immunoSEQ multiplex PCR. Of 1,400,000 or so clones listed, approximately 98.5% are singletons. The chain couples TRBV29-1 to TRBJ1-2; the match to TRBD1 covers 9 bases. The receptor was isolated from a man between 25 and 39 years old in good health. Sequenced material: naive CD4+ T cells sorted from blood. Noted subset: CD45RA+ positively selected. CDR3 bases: TGCAGCTACGGGACAGGGCTCCGCGAGGGGGATGGCTACACCTTC. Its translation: CSYGTGLREGDGYTF.